A single sample is the source of the 21 T cell receptor beta chains below, sequenced in a study of T cells in Graves' hyperthyroidism and ophthalmopathy. Researchers took RNA transcripts and amplified the TCR beta CDR3 regions from them. The primer set for the first-round RT-PCR of the TCR CDR3 was HTBI. TCRdb analysed the multiplex PCR reads with MiXCR anew, one entry per CDR3 protein. In the table there are around 400,000 distinct CDR3 sequences, approximately 14% of which are singletons. The sample taken for sequencing was blood. The source is a woman younger than 35 with Graves' hyperthyroidism that later progressed to Graves' ophthalmopathy.

There are a few counts of this clonotype. V is TRBV27 and J is TRBJ2-2, with TRBD1 as a possible D gene (5 bases). The V gene's germline CDR1 is MNHEY and CDR2 SMNVEV (reference sequence). The CDR3 contains 13 residues. V was trimmed by 5 bases and J by 3 bases, leaving 7 bases between them. In DNA, the CDR3 is TGTGCCAGCAGTACAGGTTACACCGGGGAGCTGTTTTTT. Protein product: CASSTGYTGELFF.

This clonotype was counted ten times or more. The rearrangement links TRBV28 to TRBJ2-5, with D possibly matching TRBD1 (5 bases). The CDR3 is made up of 16 amino acids. Trimming left V 6 bases short and J 1 base short, with 18 bases between. The V gene's germline CDR1 is MDHEN and CDR2 SYDVKM. CDR3 residues: CASRTWGDSLQETQYF. DNA for the CDR3: TGTGCCAGCAGGACCTGGGGTGACAGCCTCCAAGAGACCCAGTACTTC.

In this sample, this clonotype turned up many times. The chain combines TRBV20-1 with TRBJ2-7, with D possibly being TRBD2 (6 bases). The length of the CDR3 is 13 residues. Germline V CDR1 and CDR2: DFQATT, SNEGSKA (reference sequence). The V and J ends lost 8 bases and 1 base respectively, with 15 bases between them. The CDR3 nucleotides are TGCAGTCCTCATTTGGGGGGTTCCTACGAGCAGTACTTC. Translating gives CSPHLGGSYEQYF.

The chain combines TRBV27 with TRBJ2-1; D might be TRBD1 (6 bases). The last part of the DNA fits TRBJ2-7 better; the J call may be wrong. CDR3 length equals 11 residues. Germline V lookup: CDR1 MNHEY, CDR2 SMNVEV (reference sequence). The CDR3 nucleotides read TGTGCCAGCCTACAGGGCAATGAGCAGTACTTC. Residues: CASLQGNEQYF.

The CDR3 DNA is TGTGCCAGCAGCCCTACTAGCGGGAGGCCCCTTTATGAGCAGTTCTTC. This translates into CASSPTSGRPLYEQFF. The chain joins TRBV6-1 to TRBJ2-1, with TRBD2 matching 12 bases. The CDR3 length is 16 residues. With 6 bases clipped from V and 8 bases from J, the junction kept 11 bases outside the gene matches. The germline CDR1 and CDR2 sequences are MNHNS and SASEGT.

This clonotype has more than one count but fewer than ten. The rearrangement joins TRBV29-1 to TRBJ2-5; D gene ambiguous. CDR1 is SQVTM and CDR2 is ANQGSEA in the germline V gene. This CDR3 contains 12 residues. Trimming left V 7 bases short and J 4 bases short, with 13 bases between. In DNA, the CDR3 is TGCAGCGGTACAGTGCGGCCAGAGACCCAGTACTTC. It specifies CSGTVRPETQYF.

In this sample, this clonotype turned up many times. The DNA for the CDR3 is TGTGCCAGCAGCCCCCGGGGAGGGGACAATGAGCAGTTCTTC. Its translation: CASSPRGGDNEQFF. The J gene is TRBJ2-1, the V gene TRBV7-3, with TRBD2 identical over 7 bases. V shed 5 bases, J shed 5 bases, and the junction held 6 bases outside the gene matches. CDR1 is SGHTA, CDR2 FQGTGA, per germline. This CDR3 region has 14 residues.

This clonotype was picked up many times. CDR3 protein: CASSPDSSSYNEQFF. The CDR3 DNA reads TGTGCCAGCAGTCCAGACTCCAGCTCCTACAATGAGCAGTTCTTC. The chain uses TRBV2 and TRBJ2-1; D call uncertain. Germline CDR1 and CDR2: SNHLY and FYNNEI. The germline V and J ends were trimmed by 5 bases and 0 bases, with 11 bases remaining between them. This CDR3 comprises 15 residues.

The chain links TRBV9 to TRBJ1-2, with TRBD1 as a possible D gene (5 bases). The CDR3 covers 15 residues. Germline CDR1 SGDLS, CDR2 YYNGEE. V dropped 2 bases and J dropped 3 bases, with 14 bases sitting between them. The CDR3 sequence is CASSVERGTDYGYTF. The CDR3 region has the DNA TGTGCCAGCAGCGTTGAGAGGGGAACAGACTATGGCTACACCTTC.

Notes on this clonotype: A read error may explain this, as a much larger clone is one base away. The chain employs TRBV7-2 and TRBJ2-7, with unresolved D. The CDR3 covers 14 residues. The germline gives CDR1 SGHTA, CDR2 FQGNSA. CDR3 amino acids: CASSSFTPAREQHF. In DNA, the CDR3 is TGTGCCAGCAGCTCCTTTACGCCAGCGCGCGAGCAGCACTTC. Based on the CDR3 plus reference TRBV7-2 and TRBJ2-7, the full variable domain is GAGVSQSPSNKVTEKGKDVELRCDPISGHTALYWYRQSLGQGLEFLIYFQGNSAPDKSGLPSDRFSAERTGGSVSTLTIQRTQQEDSAVYLCASSSFTPAREQHFGPGTRLTVT.

J is TRBJ1-3 and V is TRBV5-6; perhaps TRBD1 as D (5 bases). The germline V gene encodes CDR1 SGHDT and CDR2 YYEEEE. The CDR3 contains 14 residues. Trimming removed 4 bases from V and 4 bases from J, with 12 bases in between. The CDR3 protein is CASSLPSGGNTIYF. The CDR3, as DNA: TGTGCCAGCAGCCTTCCATCAGGGGGAAACACCATATATTTT.

This clonotype was detected ten times or more. This chain connects TRBV13 to TRBJ2-2; the D gene is possibly TRBD1 (6 bases). Trimming took off 5 bases at V and 6 bases at J, with 10 bases between the two ends. CDR3 length equals 13 residues. Germline lookup yields CDR1 PRHDT and CDR2 FYEKMQ (reference sequence). CDR3: CASSAQGAGELFF. In DNA form, the CDR3 reads TGTGCCAGCAGCGCACAGGGAGCCGGGGAGCTGTTTTTT.

A few counts support this clonotype. The chain combines TRBV19 with TRBJ1-5; the D gene is possibly TRBD1 (5 bases). This CDR3 comprises 15 residues. Germline CDR1 is LNHDA and CDR2 is SQIVND (reference sequence). The V gene lost 1 base and the J gene lost 6 bases, with 13 bases spanning the gap. CDR3 coding DNA: TGTGCCAGTAGTATAGTTGGAGGGGTCGGTCAGCCCCAGCATTTT. The encoded protein is CASSIVGGVGQPQHF.

The chain joins TRBV5-4 to TRBJ2-5; 9 bases line up with TRBD1. Trimming at V came to 1 base and at J to 4 bases, leaving 5 bases not matched to a gene. Germline lookup yields CDR1 SGHNT and CDR2 YYREEE (reference sequence). The CDR3 is 15 residues long. CDR3 loop: CASSLTRDRVETQYF. DNA of the CDR3: TGTGCCAGCAGCTTGACCCGGGACAGGGTAGAGACCCAGTACTTC.

This clonotype was picked up many times. The gene calls are TRBV6-1 and TRBJ1-5; TRBD1 matches 9 bases. The length of the CDR3 is 15 residues. The V gene end was trimmed by 5 bases and the J gene end by 9 bases; junction bases not matched to a gene: 11. Germline-derived CDR1 and CDR2 are MNHNS and SASEGT. The DNA for the CDR3 is TGTGCCAGCAGTCCTTCCCGACAGGGGGGTGTGCCCCAGCATTTT. Translated: CASSPSRQGGVPQHF.

The J gene is TRBJ2-5, the V gene TRBV27; 8 nucleotides match TRBD1. Germline V gene sequence: CDR1 MNHEY, CDR2 SMNVEV (reference sequence). The CDR3 sequence is 13 residues long. The J segment lost 7 bases and the V segment lost 8 bases, leaving 9 bases of the junction unmatched. The CDR3 coding sequence is TGTGCCAGCGCTGGGACAGGTCAATCGACCCAGTACTTC. Its protein is CASAGTGQSTQYF.

This sequence joins TRBV5-1 and TRBJ2-2; no definite D call. Germline V gene lookup returns CDR1 SGHRS and CDR2 YFSETQ. This CDR3 has 14 residues. Trimming took off 0 bases at V and 9 bases at J, with 12 bases between the two ends. In DNA form, the CDR3 reads TGCGCCAGCAGCTTGGATACCCTATCGTGGGAGCTGTTTTTT. Protein: CASSLDTLSWELFF.

This clonotype was observed at least ten times. This sequence joins TRBV2 and TRBJ1-5, with D possibly TRBD1 on 6 matching bases. Germline CDR1 and CDR2: SNHLY and FYNNEI. This CDR3 spans 14 amino acids. V lost 7 bases to trimming and J lost 6 bases, with 16 bases between them. The CDR3 here is CASKSGRGPQPQHF. CDR3 in DNA: TGTGCCAGCAAGTCGGGCAGGGGTCCTCAGCCCCAGCATTTT.

This clonotype was observed many times. V gene TRBV11-2 combines with J gene TRBJ2-1, with D perhaps being TRBD1 or TRBD2 (5 bases each). The V gene lost 3 bases and the J gene lost 2 bases, with 11 bases spanning the gap. The CDR3 spans 15 residues. CDR1 and CDR2 from the germline V gene are SGHAT and FQNNGV. In nucleotides, the CDR3 is TGTGCCAGCAGCTTCCTTGAGGGGACCTACAATGAGCAGTTCTTC. Translating gives CASSFLEGTYNEQFF.

At least ten counts were recorded for this clonotype. The chain carries TRBV2 and TRBJ1-5; 8 nucleotides align to TRBD1. Germline V CDR1 and CDR2: SNHLY, FYNNEI. V gave up 6 bases and J gave up 4 bases; unmatched junction bases: 8. The CDR3 length is 15 residues. The CDR3: CASSGGQARNQPQHF. The DNA of the CDR3 is TGTGCCAGCAGCGGGGGACAGGCAAGGAATCAGCCCCAGCATTTT.

This clonotype was seen ten or more times. The chain combines TRBV20-1 with TRBJ2-7, with 9 bases aligning to TRBD2. This CDR3 is 15 amino acids long. The germline V gene encodes CDR1 DFQATT and CDR2 SNEGSKA (reference sequence). Trimming removed 0 bases from V and 2 bases from J; junction bases left unmatched: 5. DNA of the CDR3: TGCAGTGCTAGAGACGGACTAGCGAGAACCTACGAGCAGTACTTC. The encoded protein is CSARDGLARTYEQYF.